The 13 T cell receptor beta chains reported below all come from one sample, sequenced in a study of T cell responses to AZD1222 COVID-19 vaccine (dated by TCRdb to about 2021). According to the study, the label for this sample's time point signals: baseline before first vaccination. The method was the immunoSEQ multiplex PCR assay. TCRdb's version of the immuneACCESS table is confined to in-frame rearrangements and falls short of the full clone set. An unresolved V gene accounts for under half of the shortfall where checked; the remainder is of unknown origin. Across this sample there are 120,000 or so clones, with about 90% seen only once. The ten largest clones capture under 2% of the sample. The sample consisted of peripheral blood, taken on day 0 of AZD1222 vaccination. Receptors originate from an adult in good health.

For this clone: Other DNA sequences in the same sample also yield this CDR3. V and J are TRBV27 and TRBJ1-2; 7 positions match TRBD1. Trimming cost V 9 bases and J 2 bases; bases outside gene matches: 3. The germline V gene encodes CDR1 MNHEY and CDR2 SMNVEV (reference sequence). This CDR3 is built from 12 residues. The CDR3 nucleotides read TGTGCCAGTACGACAGGGAACTATGGCTACACCTTC. It encodes CASTTGNYGYTF.

The chain joins TRBV5-1 to TRBJ2-7; 13 nucleotides match TRBD2. The CDR3 contains 17 residues. The germline V gene has CDR1 SGHRS and CDR2 YFSETQ. V was clipped by 1 base and J by 0 bases; unmatched bases: 4. CDR3 in amino acids: CASSLPGLAGVSYEQYF. CDR3 DNA: TGCGCCAGCAGCTTGCCAGGACTAGCGGGAGTCTCCTACGAGCAGTACTTC.

This chain links TRBV29-1 with TRBJ1-2, with TRBD1 as a possible D gene (6 bases). CDR1 is SQVTM and CDR2 is ANQGSEA in the germline V gene. The CDR3 is made up of 12 amino acids. The germline V and J ends were trimmed by 7 bases and 4 bases, with 13 bases remaining between them. CDR3 amino acids: CSAQGTTYGYTF. CDR3 in DNA: TGCAGCGCCCAGGGGACAACCTATGGCTACACCTTC.

This clone was recorded a few times. The rearrangement uses TRBV4-3 and TRBJ1-5; 7 bases are a match to TRBD1. Unmatched junction bases numbered 11, after V lost 0 bases and J lost 3 bases. The germline CDR1 and CDR2 sequences are LGHNA and YSLEER. CDR3 length: 18 residues. Here the CDR3 reads CASSQDLFPDRTNQPQHF. As DNA, the CDR3 is TGCGCCAGCAGCCAAGATTTGTTCCCGGACAGGACCAATCAGCCCCAGCATTTT.

This rearrangement joins TRBV5-1 to TRBJ1-2, with D tentatively TRBD1 (5 bases). The CDR3 has 14 residues. V was clipped by 4 bases and J by 7 bases, with 17 bases between them. Germline V gene sequence: CDR1 SGHRS, CDR2 YFSETQ. CDR3 amino acids: CASSSPEGASGYTF. The CDR3 coding sequence is TGCGCCAGCAGCAGCCCTGAAGGGGCGAGTGGCTACACCTTC. The full variable domain, rest sourced from reference TRBV5-1 and TRBJ1-2, is KAGVTQTPRYLIKTRGQQVTLSCSPISGHRSVSWYQQTPGQGLQFLFEYFSETQRNKGNFPGRFSGRQFSNSRSEMNVSTLELGDSALYLCASSSPEGASGYTFGSGTRLTVV.

This clone appeared a single time. The V call is TRBV10-3, the J call TRBJ1-3; 8 positions match TRBD1. Germline CDR1 is ENHRY and CDR2 is SYGVKD. J gave up 2 bases and V 10 bases, and 19 bases lay outside the gene matches. The CDR3 is made up of 18 amino acids. The CDR3 DNA sequence: TGTGCCACTCACGAGACAGGGGTCTTCCTTTGGGCTGGAAACACCATATATTTT. Protein: CATHETGVFLWAGNTIYF.

V usage is TRBV28 and J usage is TRBJ1-5; D uncertain. CDR3 length: 14 residues. The ends were cut back, 3 bases at V and 5 bases at J, with 11 bases in the middle. Germline V gene sequence: CDR1 MDHEN, CDR2 SYDVKM. In DNA, the CDR3 is TGTGCCAGCAGTTTCGGTCGGGAGTATCAGCCCCAGCATTTT. Protein: CASSFGREYQPQHF.

J is TRBJ1-4 and V is TRBV28; TRBD1 is a possible D gene (5 bases). CDR1 and CDR2 from the germline V gene are MDHEN and SYDVKM. V was trimmed by 4 bases and J by 4 bases, leaving 10 bases between them. The CDR3 spans 14 residues. DNA for the CDR3: TGTGCCAGCAGTTCGGCAGGGAGTAATGAAAAACTGTTTTTT. Its translation is CASSSAGSNEKLFF.

The chain is built from TRBV6-4 and TRBJ2-3, with TRBD2 matching over 11 bases. J was trimmed by 5 bases and V by 6 bases; bases with no gene match: 7. The CDR3 runs 15 residues. CDR1 is MRHNA, CDR2 SNTAGT, per germline. The CDR3 DNA is TGTGCCAGCAGCCCGAGGACTAGCGGGTTAGATACGCAGTATTTT. Translating it yields CASSPRTSGLDTQYF.

The chain joins TRBV7-8 to TRBJ2-5; 8 nucleotides align to TRBD2. CDR1 SGHVS and CDR2 FQNEAQ come from the germline V gene. CDR3 size: 16 residues. V lost 0 bases to trimming and J lost 4 bases; unmatched junction nucleotides: 7. The DNA for the CDR3 is TGTGCCAGCAGCTTAGCCCAGCGGGAGATTACAGAGACCCAGTACTTC. As protein: CASSLAQREITETQYF.

The table lists this clone with a count of one. This rearrangement joins TRBV5-1 to TRBJ2-6; 8 bases fit TRBD1. The trim removed 4 bases at V and 1 base at J, leaving 10 bases unmatched. The CDR3 is 18 amino acids. In germline, CDR1 is SGHRS, CDR2 YFSETQ. CDR3 amino acids: CASSPRTGRISGANVLTF. CDR3 DNA sequence: TGCGCCAGCAGCCCCAGGACAGGGCGAATTTCTGGGGCCAACGTCCTGACTTTC.

In DNA, the CDR3 is TGTGCCAGCATCTTCAGTGGGGGGGAGACCCAGTACTTC. Translating it yields CASIFSGGETQYF. The V gene is TRBV6-5, the J gene TRBJ2-5, with D possibly matching TRBD2 (6 bases). This CDR3 spans 13 amino acids. Trimming took 7 bases from V and 5 from J, leaving 14 bases between them. The germline gives CDR1 MNHEY, CDR2 SVGAGI.

The chain is built from TRBV5-1 and TRBJ2-1; TRBD2 matches at 14 bases. Germline loops: CDR1 SGHRS, CDR2 YFSETQ. V shed 0 bases and J 10 bases; nucleotides not matched to a gene: 3. The CDR3 is 15 residues long. Here the CDR3 reads CASSLATSGRAEQFF. Written as DNA, the CDR3 is TGCGCCAGCAGCTTGGCGACTAGCGGGAGGGCCGAGCAGTTCTTC.